This section outlines one TCR beta chain sequence together with its context. What it binds is unknown. The CDR3 extends over 18 amino acids. The germline V gene has CDR1 SGHRS and CDR2 YFSETQ. V gave up 1 base and J gave up 7 bases; unmatched junction bases: 10. The sample originates from a study of radiotherapy plus CTLA-4 blockade in lung cancer. Whole-study context: There were objective responses in over 15% of patients, and roughly 32% had disease control.

General study findings and limits: It was early blood T cell clone dynamics, with interferon-beta, that reportedly best predicted response. Clones derived from tumor TCRs expanded in blood after radiotherapy plus ipilimumab.

In chemo-refractory metastatic non-small-cell lung cancer, patients got ipilimumab CTLA-4 blockade together with focal radiation. The method was immunoSEQ multiplex PCR; TCRdb's version includes in-frame clones alone and lacks a portion of them. This sample has 75,000 to 80,000 clones, with around 87% found just once. The receptor comes from a human donor with non-small cell lung cancer who had stable disease on radiotherapy plus ipilimumab. The V and J genes are TRBV5-1 and TRBJ2-1; TRBD2 matches 14 bases. This specimen consisted of peripheral blood, obtained from a patient treated with radiotherapy plus ipilimumab. The CDR3 loop is CASSLLGLAGGRGNEQFF. The CDR3 nucleotides read TGCGCCAGCAGCTTGCTCGGACTAGCGGGAGGAAGAGGGAATGAGCAGTTCTTC. Based on the CDR3 plus reference TRBV5-1 and TRBJ2-1, the full variable domain is KAGVTQTPRYLIKTRGQQVTLSCSPISGHRSVSWYQQTPGQGLQFLFEYFSETQRNKGNFPGRFSGRQFSNSRSEMNVSTLELGDSALYLCASSLLGLAGGRGNEQFFGPGTRLTVL.